The source of this TCR beta chain is a study of cytomegalovirus exposure and HLA in healthy donors. The CDR3 consists of 15 residues. CDR1 and CDR2 from the germline V gene are PRHDT and FYEKMQ (reference sequence). Unmatched junction bases numbered 5, after V lost 6 bases and J lost 2 bases. Concerning this clone itself: The antigen remains unidentified.

Using immunoSEQ multiplex PCR, the repertoire was profiled, and TCRdb retains in-frame clones only, with some absent. Of 55,000 to 85,000 clones in the sample, approximately 94% were seen once. Regarding the study as a whole: Usually a TCR sequence was rare, but some public TCRs were found in many donors.

The source of this sequence is a woman aged 18-29 years in good health and CMV-seronegative. The chain is built from TRBV13 and TRBJ2-1, with 9 bases matching TRBD1. The sequencing input was PBMCs. The CDR3 sequence is CASRVGTGTYNEQFF. The CDR3 coding sequence is TGTGCCAGCAGGGTGGGGACAGGGACCTACAATGAGCAGTTCTTC.